The sequence of this T cell receptor (beta chain) was determined in a study of blood T cell repertoires in COVID-19. Study details: From the United States, Italy and Spain came samples of acute and convalescent COVID-19. T cells, B-cell-depleted T cells, or PBMCs provided the cDNA or gDNA that served as material.

In the authors' workflow: Researchers report that nucleated cell counts were estimated from reference gene primer amplification. The method was immunoSEQ multiplex PCR; TCRdb's version includes in-frame clones alone and lacks a portion of them. V and J calls and clone size follow that table, whereas D and trimming were derived from the DNA. The sample consists of some 250,000 clones, roughly 85% of them appearing once. The germline gives CDR1 MGHRA, CDR2 YSYEKL. V was trimmed by 0 bases and J by 0 bases, leaving 10 bases between them. CDR3 length equals 16 residues. The sequencing input was peripheral blood. This TCR was recovered from a woman aged 18-30 years with acute or convalescent COVID-19. This chain links TRBV4-1 with TRBJ2-3; D unclear. In DNA, the CDR3 is TGCGCCAGCAGCCAAGAATACTACCCAAGCACAGATACGCAGTATTTT. This gives the protein CASSQEYYPSTDTQYF.